This T cell receptor beta chain was sequenced for a study of a mutant IDH1 vaccine in newly diagnosed glioma. Looking at the study overall: Patients received vaccination from 4-6 weeks after radiotherapy alone, or with temozolomide cycles.

Time point here: week 35, safety follow-up. Doses of 300 ug of mutant IDH1 20-mer peptide were given with topical imiquimod. Sequencing was performed with immunoSEQ multiplex PCR; in TCRdb, only in-frame clones are kept and a portion is missing. The table has 43,000 or so clones, around 92% seen once. This CDR3 has 14 amino acids. Trimming cost V 3 bases and J 2 bases, with 10 bases left between them. The V gene's germline CDR1 is LNHNV and CDR2 YYDKDF (reference sequence). This clone was picked up one time. Its antigen is currently unknown. This rearrangement joins TRBV15 to TRBJ1-1; D is unresolved. Source: PBMCs, taken from a glioma patient whose treatment included an IDH1 peptide vaccine. The receptor was derived from a man between 45 and 60 years old with glioma. The CDR3 nucleotides are TGTGCCACCAGCAGGGGAAGAGTAAACACTGAAGCTTTCTTT. It specifies CATSRGRVNTEAFF.